This is a list of T cell receptor beta chains from one sample in a study of cytomegalovirus exposure and HLA in healthy donors. Using immunoSEQ multiplex PCR, the repertoire was profiled, and TCRdb retains in-frame clones only, with some absent. In the table there are under 150,000 clones, about three quarters of which are singletons. The sample was PBMCs. The receptors shown here come from a young woman in good health and CMV-seronegative. CDR3s include the opening cysteine and the closing phenylalanine or tryptophan. The D gene is left open where the match is weak. Not all rows give a size; the values are once, few, many and, for expanded clones, a class.

TRBJ2-7	.	.	TRBV10-1	CASSEVGSGIAREQYF	TGCGCCAGCAGTGAGGTGGGTTCCGGGATTGCCCGCGAGCAGTACTTC
TRBJ2-3	TRBD2	few	TRBV30	CAWSVRRTSGGEDTQYF	TGTGCCTGGAGTGTACGGCGGACTAGCGGGGGGGAAGATACGCAGTATTTT
TRBJ2-5	TRBD2	.	TRBV7-7	CASSLVGLAGGETQYF	TGTGCCAGCAGCTTGGTGGGACTAGCGGGAGGAGAGACCCAGTACTTC
TRBJ1-2	.	.	TRBV7-8	CASSLEIRNRGDYGYTF	TGTGCCAGCAGCTTAGAGATTCGTAATCGGGGGGACTATGGCTACACCTTC
TRBJ2-7	TRBD2	.	TRBV7-9	CASSLAGGPDEQYF	TGTGCCAGCAGTTTAGCGGGAGGGCCGGACGAGCAGTACTTC
TRBJ2-7	.	few	TRBV5-1	CASSLSGTLAYEQYF	TGCGCCAGCAGCTTGTCAGGGACTCTGGCCTACGAGCAGTACTTC
TRBJ1-5	TRBD1	.	TRBV15	CATSRDHSDREANQPQHF	TGTGCCACCAGCAGAGATCACTCGGACAGGGAGGCCAATCAGCCCCAGCATTTT
TRBJ1-2	.	once	TRBV9	CASSVETVGGYTF	TGTGCCAGCAGCGTAGAGACAGTGGGTGGCTACACCTTC
TRBJ1-1	.	.	TRBV19	CASSIGGRDAFF	TGTGCCAGTAGTATAGGGGGGCGAGACGCTTTCTTT
TRBJ2-7	.	few	TRBV2	CASSLARSEQYF	TGTGCCAGCTCACTAGCACGGAGTGAGCAGTACTTC
TRBJ2-1	.	.	TRBV7-2	CASSLASPAGEQFF	TGTGCCAGCAGCTTAGCCTCCCCTGCCGGTGAGCAGTTCTTC
TRBJ2-5	TRBD1	.	TRBV5-1	CASSPRGLTETQYF	TGCGCCAGCAGCCCCAGGGGGCTAACGGAGACCCAGTACTTC
TRBJ2-5	.	few	TRBV4-1	CASSHPDFEGTQYF	TGCGCCAGCAGCCACCCGGACTTCGAGGGAACCCAGTACTTC
TRBJ2-5	TRBD1	.	TRBV7-9	CASREDRASGTQYF	TGTGCCAGCAGGGAAGACAGGGCCAGCGGGACCCAGTACTTC
TRBJ2-3	TRBD2	few	TRBV7-2	CASSLRGGGRTDTQYF	TGTGCCAGCAGTCTAAGGGGCGGGGGACGCACAGATACGCAGTATTTT
TRBJ1-1	.	.	TRBV19	CASSIRDSLANKAFF	TGTGCCAGTAGCATACGTGACAGCCTGGCGAATAAAGCTTTCTTT
TRBJ1-1	.	.	TRBV10-3	CAISGQPAGVGEAFF	TGTGCCATCAGTGGTCAACCGGCAGGGGTAGGGGAAGCTTTCTTT
TRBJ1-1	.	once	TRBV10-2	CASKKEELLNTEAFF	TGCGCCAGCAAAAAGGAGGAACTCCTGAACACTGAAGCTTTCTTT
TRBJ1-2	.	.	TRBV7-8	CASSAPRGALPETF	TGTGCCAGCAGCGCGCCCCGGGGGGCCCTACCCGAGACCTTC
TRBJ2-1	.	.	TRBV29-1	CSHKGQGGNEQFF	TGCAGCCATAAAGGGCAGGGCGGCAATGAGCAGTTCTTC
TRBJ1-5	.	.	TRBV6-5	CASSGARSRQPQHF	TGTGCCAGCAGTGGGGCCAGATCCCGACAGCCCCAGCATTTT
TRBJ2-1	.	.	TRBV5-1	CASSLVAEQFF	TGCGCCAGCAGCTTGGTGGCTGAGCAGTTCTTC
TRBJ1-5	.	.	TRBV4-2	CASSQGTGEGGNQPQHF	TGTGCCAGCAGCCAAGGGACGGGGGAGGGTGGGAATCAGCCCCAGCATTTT
TRBJ2-5	.	.	TRBV30	CAWSPDNQETQYF	TGTGCCTGGAGCCCCGACAACCAAGAGACCCAGTACTTC
TRBJ2-7	.	.	TRBV6-5	CASSYRGGRSSNEQYF	TGTGCCAGCAGTTACCGGGGTGGCAGGTCCTCGAACGAGCAGTACTTC
TRBJ1-1	TRBD1	.	TRBV28	CASQPPGQGATEAFF	TGTGCCAGCCAACCCCCCGGACAGGGTGCCACTGAAGCTTTCTTT
TRBJ2-1	TRBD2	.	TRBV4-1	CASSLRTSGREGSYNEQFF	TGCGCCAGCAGCCTGAGGACTAGCGGGAGGGAAGGATCCTACAATGAGCAGTTCTTC
TRBJ2-1	TRBD2	once	TRBV7-8	CASSIGLAVRGEQFF	TGTGCCAGCAGTATAGGACTAGCGGTTCGGGGTGAGCAGTTCTTC
TRBJ2-3	.	.	TRBV15	CATSRGLTDTQYF	TGTGCCACCAGCAGAGGACTCACAGATACGCAGTATTTT
TRBJ1-1	TRBD1	.	TRBV27	CASSAFQGAIEAFF	TGTGCCAGCAGTGCCTTCCAGGGGGCGATCGAAGCTTTCTTT
TRBJ1-4	.	.	TRBV16	CASSSRGDTNEKLFF	TGTGCCAGCAGCTCCAGGGGTGACACTAATGAAAAACTGTTTTTT
TRBJ2-1	TRBD2	.	TRBV30	CACLPPGLAGGNEQFF	TGTGCCTGTCTTCCTCCCGGACTAGCGGGAGGCAATGAGCAGTTCTTC
TRBJ2-7	.	.	TRBV5-1	CASSLGLATYEQYF	TGCGCCAGCAGCTTGGGACTCGCGACCTACGAGCAGTACTTC
TRBJ2-1	TRBD1	.	TRBV15	CATSRGTGSNEQFF	TGTGCCACCAGCAGAGGGACAGGGTCTAATGAGCAGTTCTTC
TRBJ1-4	.	.	TRBV5-1	CASSMDLEGEKLFF	TGCGCCAGCAGCATGGACCTTGAGGGTGAAAAACTGTTTTTT
TRBJ1-2	TRBD1	.	TRBV7-8	CASSSGQNYGYTF	TGTGCCAGCAGCTCGGGACAGAACTATGGCTACACCTTC
TRBJ2-2	.	.	TRBV5-4	CASSSPGEANTGELFF	TGTGCCAGCAGCTCCCCGGGGGAGGCGAACACCGGGGAGCTGTTTTTT
TRBJ2-5	.	.	TRBV19	CASRGSGETQYF	TGTGCCAGTCGGGGGAGTGGCGAGACCCAGTACTTC
TRBJ2-1	.	.	TRBV16	CASSLPRAGPEQFF	TGTGCCAGCAGCCTCCCGCGAGCTGGGCCTGAGCAGTTCTTC
TRBJ1-1	.	.	TRBV29-1	CSVGGTENTEAFF	TGCAGCGTTGGGGGGACTGAGAACACTGAAGCTTTCTTT
TRBJ2-4	.	.	TRBV30	CAWSVSRVAKNIQYF	TGTGCCTGGAGTGTAAGTCGAGTAGCCAAAAACATTCAGTACTTC
TRBJ1-2	.	once	TRBV6-5	CASISLQGRGYTF	TGTGCCAGCATTTCCTTACAGGGTAGAGGCTACACCTTC
TRBJ1-5	TRBD1	.	TRBV9	CASSVGTGSNQPQHF	TGTGCCAGCAGCGTAGGGACAGGTAGCAATCAGCCCCAGCATTTT
TRBJ1-2	TRBD1	.	TRBV13	CASSLGGQGVLYGYTF	TGTGCCAGCAGCTTAGGGGGACAGGGCGTCCTCTATGGCTACACCTTC
TRBJ1-1	.	.	TRBV11-2	CASSFTGRRLNTEAFF	TGTGCCAGCAGCTTCACAGGGAGAAGATTGAACACTGAAGCTTTCTTT
TRBJ2-7	.	.	TRBV12-5	CASGWGRVGSYEQYF	TGTGCTAGTGGTTGGGGCAGGGTGGGCTCCTACGAGCAGTACTTC
TRBJ2-2	.	.	TRBV6-1	CASLGTGELFF	TGTGCCAGCCTCGGGACCGGGGAGCTGTTTTTT
TRBJ1-2	TRBD1	.	TRBV5-1	CASSSFPPGQGFNYGYTF	TGCGCCAGCAGCTCTTTCCCACCCGGACAGGGATTTAACTATGGCTACACCTTC
TRBJ1-2	.	.	TRBV29-1	CSVERATNYGYTF	TGCAGCGTTGAGAGAGCAACTAACTATGGCTACACCTTC
TRBJ2-3	.	.	TRBV9	CASSGPSTDTQYF	TGTGCCAGCTCGGGTCCTTCTACAGATACGCAGTATTTT
TRBJ2-6	.	.	TRBV9	CASGPEGGASSGANVLTF	TGTGCCAGCGGCCCCGAGGGGGGGGCCAGCTCTGGGGCCAACGTCCTGACTTTC
TRBJ2-7	.	.	TRBV5-6	CASSRADLPPYEQYF	TGTGCCAGCAGCCGAGCAGACTTGCCCCCCTACGAGCAGTACTTC
TRBJ2-7	.	once	TRBV15	CATSRAPRESGEQYF	TGTGCCACCAGCAGAGCCCCACGGGAAAGTGGCGAGCAGTACTTC
TRBJ2-2	TRBD2	once	TRBV7-9	CASSPSGANTGELFF	TGTGCCAGCAGCCCTAGCGGGGCGAACACCGGGGAGCTGTTTTTT
TRBJ2-5	.	once	TRBV18	CASSPENSGRETQYF	TGTGCCAGCTCACCAGAAAATAGCGGACGAGAGACCCAGTACTTC